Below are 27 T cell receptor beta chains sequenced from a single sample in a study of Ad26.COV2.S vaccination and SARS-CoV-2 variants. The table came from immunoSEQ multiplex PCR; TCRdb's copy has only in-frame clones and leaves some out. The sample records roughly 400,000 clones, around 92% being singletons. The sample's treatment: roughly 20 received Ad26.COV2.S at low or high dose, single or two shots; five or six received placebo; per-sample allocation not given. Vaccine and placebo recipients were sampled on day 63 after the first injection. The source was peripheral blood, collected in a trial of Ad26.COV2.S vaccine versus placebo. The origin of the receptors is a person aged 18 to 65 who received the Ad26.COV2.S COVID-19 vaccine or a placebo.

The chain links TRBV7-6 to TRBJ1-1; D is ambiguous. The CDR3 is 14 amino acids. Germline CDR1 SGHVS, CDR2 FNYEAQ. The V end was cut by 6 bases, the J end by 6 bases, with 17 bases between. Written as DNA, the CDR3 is TGTGCCAGCAGACAGCGAGCGGGGAGGGCTGAAGCTTTCTTT. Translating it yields CASRQRAGRAEAFF.

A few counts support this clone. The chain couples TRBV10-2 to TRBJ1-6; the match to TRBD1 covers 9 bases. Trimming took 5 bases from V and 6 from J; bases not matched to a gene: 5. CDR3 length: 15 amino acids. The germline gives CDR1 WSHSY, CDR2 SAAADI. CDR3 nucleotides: TGCGCCAGCAGTTTTGACAGGGGGTCTAATTCACCCCTCCACTTT. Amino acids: CASSFDRGSNSPLHF.

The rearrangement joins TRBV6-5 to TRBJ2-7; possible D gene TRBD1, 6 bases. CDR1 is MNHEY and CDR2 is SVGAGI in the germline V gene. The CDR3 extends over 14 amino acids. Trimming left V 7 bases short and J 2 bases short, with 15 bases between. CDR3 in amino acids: CASKQQGNPYEQYF. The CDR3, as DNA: TGTGCCAGCAAGCAACAGGGAAACCCCTACGAGCAGTACTTC.

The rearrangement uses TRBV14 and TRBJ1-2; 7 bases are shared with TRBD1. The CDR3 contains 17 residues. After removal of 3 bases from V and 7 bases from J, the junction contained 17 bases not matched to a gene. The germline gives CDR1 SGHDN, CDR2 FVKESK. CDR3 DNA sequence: TGTGCCAGCAGCCATTGGCAGGGGGAAGTTTCGTTGGGTGGCTACACCTTC. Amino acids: CASSHWQGEVSLGGYTF.

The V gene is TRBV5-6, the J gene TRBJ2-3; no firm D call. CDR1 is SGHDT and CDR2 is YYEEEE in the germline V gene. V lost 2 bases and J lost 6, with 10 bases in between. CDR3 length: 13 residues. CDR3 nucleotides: TGTGCCAGCAGCTTAGTTGACGTCGATACGCAGTATTTT. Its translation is CASSLVDVDTQYF.

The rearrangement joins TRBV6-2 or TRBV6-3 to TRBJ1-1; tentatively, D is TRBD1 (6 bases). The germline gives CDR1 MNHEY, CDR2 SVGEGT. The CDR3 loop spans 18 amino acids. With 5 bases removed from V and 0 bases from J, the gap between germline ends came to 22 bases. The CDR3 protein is CASSTGGPGTLMNTEAFF. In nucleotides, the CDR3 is TGTGCCAGCAGTACTGGGGGGCCTGGAACCTTAATGAACACTGAAGCTTTCTTT.

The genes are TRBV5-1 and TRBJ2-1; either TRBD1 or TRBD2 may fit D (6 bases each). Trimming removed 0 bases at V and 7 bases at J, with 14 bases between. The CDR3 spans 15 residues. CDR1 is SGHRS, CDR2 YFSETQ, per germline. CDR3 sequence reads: CASSLGLVGANEQFF. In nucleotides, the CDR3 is TGCGCCAGCAGCTTGGGACTAGTGGGGGCAAATGAGCAGTTCTTC.

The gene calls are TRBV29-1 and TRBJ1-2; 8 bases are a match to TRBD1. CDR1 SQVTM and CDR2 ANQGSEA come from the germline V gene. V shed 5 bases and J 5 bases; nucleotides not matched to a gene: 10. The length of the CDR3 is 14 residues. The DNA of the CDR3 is TGCAGCGTTAAGGACAGGGCGACCTTTTATGGCTACACCTTC. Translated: CSVKDRATFYGYTF.

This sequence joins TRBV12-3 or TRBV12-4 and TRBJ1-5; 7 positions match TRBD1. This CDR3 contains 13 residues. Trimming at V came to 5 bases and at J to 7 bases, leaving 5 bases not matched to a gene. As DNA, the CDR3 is TGTGCCAGCAGTCCCGACAGGGCCCAGCCCCAGCATTTT. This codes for CASSPDRAQPQHF.

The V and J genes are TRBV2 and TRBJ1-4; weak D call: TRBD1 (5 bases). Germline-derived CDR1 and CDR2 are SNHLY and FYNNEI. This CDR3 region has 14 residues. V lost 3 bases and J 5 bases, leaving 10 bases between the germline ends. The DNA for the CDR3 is TGTGCCAGCAGTGACGGGGCCCTCAATGAAAAACTGTTTTTT. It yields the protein CASSDGALNEKLFF.

The CDR3 here is CASSLNWGQGGYGYTF. For the CDR3, the DNA is TGTGCCAGCAGCTTAAACTGGGGACAGGGGGGCTATGGCTACACCTTC. The V and J genes are TRBV7-2 and TRBJ1-2; 11 bases are a match to TRBD1. The CDR3 loop spans 16 amino acids. Germline V gene lookup returns CDR1 SGHTA and CDR2 FQGNSA. With V trimmed by 2 bases and J by 4 bases, 6 bases remained unmatched.

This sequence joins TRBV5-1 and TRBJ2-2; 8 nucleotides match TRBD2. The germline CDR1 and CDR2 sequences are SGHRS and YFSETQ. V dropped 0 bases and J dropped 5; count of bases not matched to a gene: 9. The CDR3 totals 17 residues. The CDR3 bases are TGCGCCAGCAGCTTGGATCACCCAGCGGGGGTGACCGGGGAGCTGTTTTTT. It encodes CASSLDHPAGVTGELFF.

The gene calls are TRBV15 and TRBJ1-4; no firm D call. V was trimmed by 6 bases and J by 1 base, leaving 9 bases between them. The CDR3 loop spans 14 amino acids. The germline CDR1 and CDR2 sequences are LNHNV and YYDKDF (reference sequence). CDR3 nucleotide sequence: TGTGCCACCAGTGGCCTCTTAACTAATGAAAAACTGTTTTTT. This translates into CATSGLLTNEKLFF.

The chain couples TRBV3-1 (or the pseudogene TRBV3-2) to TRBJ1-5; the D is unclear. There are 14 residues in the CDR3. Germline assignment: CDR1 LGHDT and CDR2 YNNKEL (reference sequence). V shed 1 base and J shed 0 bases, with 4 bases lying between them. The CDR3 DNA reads TGTGCCAGCAGCCAAGTGCATAGCAATCAGCCCCAGCATTTT. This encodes CASSQVHSNQPQHF.

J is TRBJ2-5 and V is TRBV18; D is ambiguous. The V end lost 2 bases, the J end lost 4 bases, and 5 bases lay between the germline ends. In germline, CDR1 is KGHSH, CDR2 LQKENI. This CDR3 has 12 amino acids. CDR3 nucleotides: TGTGCCAGCTCACCAGTCCCAGAGACCCAGTACTTC. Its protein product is CASSPVPETQYF.

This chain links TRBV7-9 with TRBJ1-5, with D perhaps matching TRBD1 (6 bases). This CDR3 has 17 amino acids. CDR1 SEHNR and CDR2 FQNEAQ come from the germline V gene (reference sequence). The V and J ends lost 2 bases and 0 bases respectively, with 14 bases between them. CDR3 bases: TGTGCCAGCAGCTTATCCCTGCCAGGGGTTAGCAATCAGCCCCAGCATTTT. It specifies CASSLSLPGVSNQPQHF.

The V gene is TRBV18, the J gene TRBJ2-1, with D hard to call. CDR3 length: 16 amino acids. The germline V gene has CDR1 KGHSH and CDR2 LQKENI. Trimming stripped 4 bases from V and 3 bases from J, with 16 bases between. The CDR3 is CASSRRTQSNYNEQFF. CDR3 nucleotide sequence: TGTGCCAGCTCACGAAGAACCCAATCGAACTACAATGAGCAGTTCTTC. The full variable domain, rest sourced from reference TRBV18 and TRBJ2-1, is NAGVMQNPRHLVRRRGQEARLRCSPMKGHSHVYWYRQLPEEGLKFMVYLQKENIIDESGMPKERFSAEFPKEGPSILRIQQVVRGDSAAYFCASSRRTQSNYNEQFFGPGTRLTVL.

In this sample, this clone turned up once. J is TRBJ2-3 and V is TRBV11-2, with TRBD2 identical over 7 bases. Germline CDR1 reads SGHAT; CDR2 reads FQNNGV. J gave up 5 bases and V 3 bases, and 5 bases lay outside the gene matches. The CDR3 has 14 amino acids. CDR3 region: CASSFGGGKDTQYF. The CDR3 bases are TGTGCCAGCAGCTTCGGGGGAGGGAAAGATACGCAGTATTTT.

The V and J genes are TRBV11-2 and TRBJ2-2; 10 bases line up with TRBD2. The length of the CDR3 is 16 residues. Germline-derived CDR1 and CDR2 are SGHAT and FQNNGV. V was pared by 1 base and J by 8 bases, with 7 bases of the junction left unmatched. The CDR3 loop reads CASSLAQRGGQGELFF. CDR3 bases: TGTGCCAGCAGCTTAGCGCAGCGGGGGGGCCAAGGGGAGCTGTTTTTT.

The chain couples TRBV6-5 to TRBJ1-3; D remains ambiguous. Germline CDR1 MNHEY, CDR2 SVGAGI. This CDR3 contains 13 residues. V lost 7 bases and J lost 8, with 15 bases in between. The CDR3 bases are TGTGCCAGCAAGAATGTCTTTGAAGACACCATATATTTT. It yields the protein CASKNVFEDTIYF.

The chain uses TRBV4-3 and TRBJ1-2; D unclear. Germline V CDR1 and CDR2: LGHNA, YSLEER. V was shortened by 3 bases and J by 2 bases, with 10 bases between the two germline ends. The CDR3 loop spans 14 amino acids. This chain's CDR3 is CASSQVMGNYGYTF. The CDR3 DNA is TGCGCCAGCAGCCAGGTCATGGGCAACTATGGCTACACCTTC.

The CDR3 loop reads CASSYSGPSGEQFF. For the CDR3, the DNA is TGTGCCAGCAGTTACTCTGGGCCATCCGGTGAGCAGTTCTTC. This sequence joins TRBV6-5 and TRBJ2-1; the D is unclear. This CDR3 contains 14 residues. V shed 0 bases and J shed 9 bases, with 12 bases lying between them. Germline V gene data show CDR1 as MNHEY and CDR2 as SVGAGI.

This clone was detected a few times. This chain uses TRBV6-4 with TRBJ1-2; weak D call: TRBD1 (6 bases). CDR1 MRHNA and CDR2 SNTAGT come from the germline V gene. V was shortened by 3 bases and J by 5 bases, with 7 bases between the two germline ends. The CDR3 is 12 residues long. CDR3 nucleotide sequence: TGTGCCAGCAGTGATCAGGGGTATGGCTACACCTTC. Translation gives CASSDQGYGYTF.

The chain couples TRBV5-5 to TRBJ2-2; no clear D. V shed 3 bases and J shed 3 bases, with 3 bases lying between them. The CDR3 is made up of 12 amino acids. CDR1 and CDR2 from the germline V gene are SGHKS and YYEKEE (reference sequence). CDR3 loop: CASSSYTGELFF. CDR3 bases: TGTGCCAGCAGCTCCTACACCGGGGAGCTGTTTTTT. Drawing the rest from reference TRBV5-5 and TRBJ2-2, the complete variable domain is DAGVTQSPTHLIKTRGQQVTLRCSPISGHKSVSWYQQVLGQGPQFIFQYYEKEERGRGNFPDRFSARQFPNYSSELNVNALLLGDSALYLCASSSYTGELFFGEGSRLTVL.

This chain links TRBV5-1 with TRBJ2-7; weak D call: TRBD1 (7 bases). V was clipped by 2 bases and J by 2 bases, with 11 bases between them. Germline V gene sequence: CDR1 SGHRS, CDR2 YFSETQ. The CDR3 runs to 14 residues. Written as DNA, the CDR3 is TGCGCCAGCAGCTTCAGGGGGGCAACCTACGAGCAGTACTTC. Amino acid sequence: CASSFRGATYEQYF.

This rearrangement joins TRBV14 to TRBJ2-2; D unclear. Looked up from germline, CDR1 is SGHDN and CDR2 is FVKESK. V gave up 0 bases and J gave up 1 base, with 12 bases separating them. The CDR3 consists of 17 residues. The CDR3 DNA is TGTGCCAGCAGCCAAGATCGGCTCACCAGGAACACCGGGGAGCTGTTTTTT. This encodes CASSQDRLTRNTGELFF.

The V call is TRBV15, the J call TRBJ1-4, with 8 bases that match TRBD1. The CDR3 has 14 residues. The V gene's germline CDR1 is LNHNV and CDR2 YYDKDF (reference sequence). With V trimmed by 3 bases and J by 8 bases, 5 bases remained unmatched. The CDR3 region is CATSRDRVGEKLFF. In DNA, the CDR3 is TGTGCCACCAGCAGGGACAGGGTTGGCGAAAAACTGTTTTTT.